Each of the 13 T cell receptor beta chains below was sequenced from the same sample in a study of T cell changes during pregnancy in multiple sclerosis. Profiling relied on immunoSEQ multiplex PCR, and the TCRdb table lists in-frame clones only, not all of them. Of some 40,000 clones detected, approximately 90% appear once; the ten largest clones hold 4.1%. Sequencing was performed on CD8+ T cells from peripheral blood mononuclear cells, taken in the first trimester of pregnancy. The receptors were sampled from a female donor with multiple sclerosis, enrolled in a pregnancy study.

This chain joins TRBV19 and TRBJ1-5; TRBD1 matches 7 bases. Germline V gives CDR1 LNHDA, CDR2 SQIVND (reference sequence). The CDR3 runs to 16 residues. V lost 5 bases, J lost 5 bases, and 12 bases stayed unmatched. The CDR3 bases are TGTGCCAGTAGTCCGTCAAGGGGGCGTATGGATCAGCCCCAGCATTTT. It encodes CASSPSRGRMDQPQHF. Full variable domain (rest looked up from reference TRBV19 and TRBJ1-5): DGGITQSPKYLFRKEGQNVTLSCEQNLNHDAMYWYRQDPGQGLRLIYYSQIVNDFQKGDIAEGYSVSREKKESFPLTVTSAQKNPTAFYLCASSPSRGRMDQPQHFGDGTRLSIL.

The chain has TRBV19 and TRBJ1-1; 7 nucleotides match TRBD1. The CDR3 loop spans 14 amino acids. V shed 6 bases, J shed 0 bases, and the junction held 4 bases outside the gene matches. CDR1 and CDR2 from the germline V gene are LNHDA and SQIVND (reference sequence). The CDR3 reads CASSLGQLNTEAFF. The DNA of the CDR3 is TGTGCCAGTAGCCTGGGACAGCTGAACACTGAAGCTTTCTTT.

The rearrangement joins TRBV7-2 to TRBJ2-3; D perhaps matches TRBD2 (5 bases). The germline V gene encodes CDR1 SGHTA and CDR2 FQGNSA. The CDR3 is 14 residues long. V was cut by 6 bases and J by 2 bases, with 12 bases left in between. The CDR3 bases are TGTGCCAGCAGATCTAGCTCCCTCACAGATACGCAGTATTTT. As protein: CASRSSSLTDTQYF.

The chain links TRBV6-5 to TRBJ2-7; D is undetermined. V was cut by 6 bases and J by 4 bases, with 13 bases left in between. CDR1 is MNHEY, CDR2 SVGAGI, per germline. The CDR3 has 13 residues. CDR3 region: CASRPRHEYEQYF. For the CDR3, the DNA is TGTGCCAGCAGGCCCAGGCATGAGTACGAGCAGTACTTC.

The sample holds one count of this clone. V is TRBV14 and J is TRBJ1-2; no reliable D call. Trimming removed 1 base at V and 2 bases at J, with 11 bases between. Germline lookup yields CDR1 SGHDN and CDR2 FVKESK. The CDR3 totals 15 residues. In nucleotides, the CDR3 is TGTGCCAGCAGCCAAGTCCAAGACATAAACTATGGCTACACCTTC. Translated: CASSQVQDINYGYTF.

The rearrangement links TRBV27 to TRBJ2-2; 9 bases map to TRBD1. The V gene's germline CDR1 is MNHEY and CDR2 SMNVEV (reference sequence). The CDR3 is 15 amino acids. The J segment lost 6 bases and the V segment lost 6 bases, leaving 8 bases of the junction unmatched. The CDR3 bases are TGTGCCAGCAGCCTCCGACAGGGGGAGGCCGGGGAGCTGTTTTTT. It encodes CASSLRQGEAGELFF.

V is TRBV27 and J is TRBJ1-3; possible D gene TRBD1, 5 bases. Trimming took 0 bases from V and 6 from J, leaving 9 bases between them. In germline, CDR1 is MNHEY, CDR2 SMNVEV (reference sequence). CDR3 length: 14 amino acids. CDR3 sequence: CASSLSAGSNTIYF. In nucleotides, the CDR3 is TGTGCCAGCAGTTTATCAGCAGGGTCAAACACCATATATTTT.

The chain combines TRBV27 with TRBJ2-1; D gene unclear. This CDR3 spans 9 amino acids. CDR1 is MNHEY, CDR2 SMNVEV, per germline (reference sequence). Trimming pared 6 bases from V and 9 bases from J, leaving 3 bases between. Here the CDR3 DNA reads TGTGCCAGCAGCTGTGAGCAGTTCTTC. Translation gives CASSCEQFF.

V is TRBV27 and J is TRBJ1-6; 8 nucleotides agree with TRBD1. Germline values: CDR1 MNHEY, CDR2 SMNVEV (reference sequence). V lost 3 bases to trimming and J lost 10 bases; unmatched junction nucleotides: 8. This CDR3 has 15 amino acids. CDR3 loop: CASSLGQGAGSPLHF. The CDR3 nucleotides read TGTGCCAGCAGTTTGGGGCAGGGGGCGGGATCACCCCTCCACTTT.

The chain recombines TRBV5-8 with TRBJ1-4; possibly TRBD1 for D (5 bases). The CDR3 is 15 amino acids. V was trimmed by 1 base and J by 3 bases, leaving 10 bases between them. CDR1 SGHTS and CDR2 YDEGEE come from the germline V gene. The CDR3 region has the DNA TGTGCCAGCAGCTTGTCCGACAGCTCTAATGAAAAACTGTTTTTT. Its translation: CASSLSDSSNEKLFF.

This sequence joins TRBV9 and TRBJ2-5, with D perhaps TRBD2 (5 bases). The CDR3 is 15 amino acids. Germline CDR1 reads SGDLS; CDR2 reads YYNGEE. Trimming cost V 8 bases and J 2 bases, with 19 bases left between them. The DNA of the CDR3 is TGTGCCAGTAACTCCGACGGGGATCGGCAAGAGACCCAGTACTTC. Protein product: CASNSDGDRQETQYF.

The CDR3 DNA sequence: TGCGCCAGCAGCCCACAATCGAGCGGGGGGGGCTGGGATACGCAGTATTTT. This encodes CASSPQSSGGGWDTQYF. J is TRBJ2-3 and V is TRBV4-3, with 10 bases lining up with TRBD2. Germline V gene data show CDR1 as LGHNA and CDR2 as YSLEER. After removal of 4 bases from V and 6 bases from J, the junction contained 13 bases not matched to a gene. CDR3 length equals 17 residues.

The chain employs TRBV27 and TRBJ2-4; 8 bases are shared with TRBD2. The germline gives CDR1 MNHEY, CDR2 SMNVEV (reference sequence). The CDR3 length is 15 residues. V shed 5 bases and J 3 bases; nucleotides not matched to a gene: 6. The CDR3 nucleotides read TGTGCCAGCAGTCCCCTGGCGGGGGGCAAAAACATTCAGTACTTC. Translating it yields CASSPLAGGKNIQYF.